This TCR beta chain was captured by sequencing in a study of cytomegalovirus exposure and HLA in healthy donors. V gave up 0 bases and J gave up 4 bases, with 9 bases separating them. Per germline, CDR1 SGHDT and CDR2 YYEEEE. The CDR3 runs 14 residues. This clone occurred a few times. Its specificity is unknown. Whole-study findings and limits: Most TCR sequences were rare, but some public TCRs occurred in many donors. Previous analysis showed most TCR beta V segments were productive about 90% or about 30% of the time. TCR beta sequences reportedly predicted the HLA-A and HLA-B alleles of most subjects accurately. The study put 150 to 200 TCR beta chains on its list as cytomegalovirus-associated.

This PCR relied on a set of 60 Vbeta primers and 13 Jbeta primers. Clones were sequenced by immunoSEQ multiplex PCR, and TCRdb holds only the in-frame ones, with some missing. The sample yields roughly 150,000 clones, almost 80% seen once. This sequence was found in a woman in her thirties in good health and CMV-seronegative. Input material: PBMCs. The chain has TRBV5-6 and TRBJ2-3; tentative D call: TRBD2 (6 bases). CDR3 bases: TGTGCCAGCAGCTTGGGGGGGGTCCCAGATACGCAGTATTTT. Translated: CASSLGGVPDTQYF.